The 2 T cell receptor beta chains below come from one sample, sequenced in a study of yellow fever vaccine responses in identical twins. From the RT-PCR reads, TCRdb called clonotypes with MiXCR, one entry per CDR3 protein. The sample shows approximately 11,000 distinct CDR3 sequences, 77% of them seen only once. The sequences come from T cells from blood (PBMCs), unsorted or a sorted subset (not recorded which), collected before or after yellow fever vaccination (not recorded which). The receptors were gathered from a woman aged 18-29 years who received the yellow fever vaccine.

The V call is TRBV29-1, the J call TRBJ2-1; 10 positions match TRBD2. The V gene's germline CDR1 is SQVTM and CDR2 ANQGSEA. This CDR3 region has 17 residues. V dropped 4 bases and J dropped 4; count of bases not matched to a gene: 13. In nucleotides, the CDR3 is TGCAGCGTTGTAGGGTCTAGCGGGAGTTCCGTATACAATGAGCAGTTCTTC. Protein product: CSVVGSSGSSVYNEQFF.

The gene calls are TRBV19 and TRBJ2-1; TRBD2 might be the D (6 bases). Germline V gene sequence: CDR1 LNHDA, CDR2 SQIVND (reference sequence). Trimming took 3 bases from V and 8 from J, leaving 11 bases between them. The CDR3 loop spans 13 amino acids. The CDR3 reads CASSMRGIDEQFF. The CDR3 nucleotides are TGTGCCAGTAGTATGCGGGGTATCGATGAGCAGTTCTTC.